This TCR beta chain was documented in a study of neurological immune-mediated disorders (dated by TCRdb to the late 2010s). Background for the entire study: Peripheral blood TCR-beta repertoires from HTLV-I-associated myelopathy (HAM/TSP) patients, multiple sclerosis patients and healthy controls were compared by UMI-based sequencing. Alongside PBMC samples, the set of fewer than 110 TCR-beta libraries contained longitudinal samples, technical triplicates, and paired CD4+ and CD8+ T-cell subsets that had been sorted. Of the approximately 70 subjects in the cohort, about 14 were HAM/TSP patients, 34 were multiple sclerosis patients, and 20 were healthy controls.

For unsorted PBMC libraries, 2 million PBMCs were used after storage in RNAlater at -80 degrees C until RNA extraction. Peripheral blood was subjected to Ficoll-Hypaque density gradient centrifugation to isolate PBMCs, which were then cryopreserved in liquid nitrogen. Ten or more counts support this clonotype. Its target antigen remains unknown. Within one base of it there is no much larger clone, and no base qualities were kept. cDNA was synthesized by template-switch 5'RACE using a primer with a 10-nucleotide random unique molecular identifier that tagged each TCR transcript. Each sequencing run produced over 170 million TCR-beta sequences covering 15-18 subjects. The RNeasy kit was used for extraction of total RNA. TCR-beta VDJ regions were amplified with primers for the TCR constant region and the 5'RACE anchor, using the KAPA Real-time Library Amplification kit. Sample indexes and Illumina adaptors were added in a first PCR, and a second PCR then increased library yield. After Ampure bead purification, the roughly 650 bp TCR product was size-selected on a 2% E-gel SizeSelection system. Library quality was checked on a Bioanalyzer, concentration was measured with Qubit, and libraries were quantified with the Kapa Library Quantification kit before pooling. An Illumina HiSeq 2500 sequenced the libraries paired-end 2 x 150 bp. To increase sequence diversity, roughly 24-32% phiX was spiked into each library pool. In the authors' own workflow: Quality-filtered reads were processed with the UMI-based MiGEC pipeline, which removed over 85% of raw TCR sequences during error correction. IMGT germline references were used for aligning VDJ genes, and each clonotype was defined as a unique CDR3 amino acid sequence together with its V-J genes. Clonal expansion, Shannon diversity, and CDR3 relatedness (CalcPairwiseDistances, ClusterSamples) were evaluated with VDJtools, and phylogenetic trees were built with CLCbio workbench. Expanded clones were defined as having at least 8 unique UMIs, based on coefficient-of-variation modelling across technical triplicates. The public sequencing data were trimmed at Q25 with fastp and processed into clonotypes with MiXCR by TCRdb, which kept only in-frame beta chains. CDR3 protein sequences are deduplicated, and each keeps its most common genes and DNA. TCRdb, not the original authors, processed these V and J calls. A total of some 24,000 distinct CDR3 sequences appear in this sample, 13% of them only once. The ten largest clones capture around 16% of the sample.

The CDR3 has 14 amino acids, counting the end cysteine and phenylalanine. Only the CDR3 region is kept as DNA, spanning 42 bases read in frame from base 1. V was cut back by 3 bases and J by 2 bases, leaving a gap of 9 bases between them. Paper-wide results and their limitations: No identical CDR3 amino acid sequences were shared among expanded clones across subjects, suggesting private TCR-beta repertoires in all groups. TCR clonal expansion was greatest in HAM/TSP patients and smallest in MS patients, who ranked below even healthy controls.

In this chain, TRBV12-3 or TRBV12-4 is recombined with TRBJ2-3; no D gene can be assigned with confidence. The sequence derives from a woman between 40 and 55 years old with HTLV-1-associated myelopathy (HAM/TSP). The sequencing sample was made of PBMCs. The nucleotide sequence reads TGTGCCAGCAGTTTCCAAGAGCACACAGATACGCAGTATTTT. Translated, this gives CASSFQEHTDTQYF.